The next 26 T cell receptor beta chains were all read from a single sample in a study of T cell repertoires in aging, cancer and after chemotherapy. Peripheral blood genomic DNA, not sorted cells or RNA, was the template. A mixed TRB-A/B primer pool amplified rearranged TRB by multiplex touch-down PCR. TCRdb itself ran the multiplex PCR reads through MiXCR, one entry per CDR3 protein. The sample consists of about 380 distinct CDR3 sequences, 25% to 30% of them appearing once. Sequencing was carried out using blood. Receptor source: a human donor with a blood cancer.

As to this clonotype: A read error is possible here, since a much larger clone lies one base away. The chain uses TRBV6-2 or TRBV6-3 and TRBJ2-7, with D possibly being TRBD1 or TRBD2 (6 bases each). V lost 1 base to trimming and J lost 4 bases, with 11 bases between them. Germline V gene sequence: CDR1 MNHEY, CDR2 SVGEGT. There are 14 residues in the CDR3. CDR3 protein: CASSYWGARYEQYF. CDR3 nucleotides: TGTGCCAGCAGTTACTGGGGGGCTCGGTACGAGCAGTACTTC.

This clonotype is labeled medium-sized. The chain couples TRBV20-1 to TRBJ2-2; no definite D call. Trimming stripped 0 bases from V and 0 bases from J, with 8 bases between. This CDR3 is built from 15 residues. Germline loops: CDR1 DFQATT, CDR2 SNEGSKA (reference sequence). Here the CDR3 reads CSARERSTNTGELFF. CDR3 nucleotides: TGCAGTGCTAGAGAGCGGTCTACGAACACCGGGGAGCTGTTTTTT.

This clonotype is deemed large. The chain combines TRBV29-1 with TRBJ2-2; TRBD1 matches 11 bases. This CDR3 contains 16 residues. Looked up from germline, CDR1 is SQVTM and CDR2 is ANQGSEA. The trim removed 0 bases at V and 5 bases at J, leaving 5 bases unmatched. CDR3 protein: CSVEERDRGGTGELFF. In nucleotides, the CDR3 is TGCAGCGTTGAAGAAAGGGACAGGGGGGGGACCGGGGAGCTGTTTTTT.

In its sample, this clonotype is large (0.1 to 1%). J is TRBJ2-1 and V is TRBV6-1, with 14 nucleotides matching TRBD2. The V segment lost 4 bases and the J segment 7 bases; nucleotides outside the gene matches: 9. The CDR3 contains 17 residues. CDR1 is MNHNS, CDR2 SASEGT, per germline. The CDR3 sequence: CASSGGYGTSGSNEQFF. As DNA, the CDR3 is TGTGCCAGCAGTGGGGGATACGGGACTAGCGGGAGTAATGAGCAGTTCTTC.

This chain joins TRBV27 and TRBJ2-1; D may match TRBD1 or TRBD2 (6 bases each). V lost 8 bases and J 5 bases, leaving 16 bases between the germline ends. The V gene's germline CDR1 is MNHEY and CDR2 SMNVEV (reference sequence). The CDR3 has 14 amino acids. CDR3 residues: CASHTSGANNEQFF. CDR3 DNA sequence: TGTGCCAGCCACACCTCGGGGGCGAACAATGAGCAGTTCTTC.

By share of the sample, this clonotype is large. CDR3 DNA sequence: TGCAGCGCTTCAATGGGGGGGGACTCTGGGGCCAACGTCCTGACTTTC. Translation gives CSASMGGDSGANVLTF. V usage is TRBV29-1 and J usage is TRBJ2-6; 7 bases align to TRBD2. CDR1 SQVTM and CDR2 ANQGSEA come from the germline V gene. This CDR3 comprises 16 residues. V shed 7 bases, J shed 0 bases, and the junction held 9 bases outside the gene matches.

As for this clonotype: It may be a read error: a sequence one base away is much more abundant. This chain uses TRBV7-6 with TRBJ2-7; 14 positions agree with TRBD2. Germline lookup yields CDR1 SGHVS and CDR2 FNYEAQ. The CDR3 is made up of 16 amino acids. V was pared by 4 bases and J by 7 bases, with 9 bases of the junction left unmatched. The CDR3 sequence: CASSSPGTSGSLEQYF. CDR3 sequence (DNA): TGTGCCAGCAGCTCACCCGGGACTAGCGGGAGTTTAGAGCAGTACTTC.

This clonotype was seen only a few times. The V call is TRBV6-5, the J call TRBJ1-5; D perhaps matches TRBD1 (5 bases). The germline CDR1 and CDR2 sequences are MNHEY and SVGAGI. The CDR3 extends over 15 amino acids. The germline V and J ends were trimmed by 6 bases and 3 bases, with 15 bases remaining between them. In DNA, the CDR3 is TGTGCCAGCAGGTCCGGGACGCTTGTCAATCAGCCCCAGCATTTT. Translated: CASRSGTLVNQPQHF.

By share of the sample, this clonotype is medium-sized (0.01 to 0.1%). The CDR3 loop is CSARDLKGQTQTQYF. The CDR3 coding sequence is TGCAGTGCTAGAGACCTAAAAGGACAGACGCAGACCCAGTACTTC. V usage is TRBV20-1 and J usage is TRBJ2-5, with a possible D match to TRBD1 (6 bases). The CDR3 covers 15 residues. V shed 0 bases and J shed 6 bases, with 17 bases lying between them. Germline CDR1 reads DFQATT; CDR2 reads SNEGSKA (reference sequence).

This sequence joins TRBV18 and TRBJ1-2; D might be TRBD1 (5 bases). This CDR3 spans 13 amino acids. Germline CDR1 and CDR2: KGHSH and LQKENI. Trimming shortened V by 3 bases and J by 5 bases, and 10 bases separated the two germline ends. CDR3 DNA: TGTGCCAGCTCACCCGGGGCCGATTATGGCTACACCTTC. Translated: CASSPGADYGYTF.

This clonotype is medium-sized by share. The chain joins TRBV27 to TRBJ2-5; no reliable D call. Per the germline V gene, CDR1 is MNHEY and CDR2 is SMNVEV (reference sequence). V was shortened by 6 bases and J by 1 base, with 6 bases between the two germline ends. The CDR3 runs 12 residues. The CDR3 DNA reads as TGTGCCAGCAGAGGAGTCCAAGAGACCCAGTACTTC. Protein product: CASRGVQETQYF.

This sequence joins TRBV10-3 and TRBJ1-5; the match to TRBD1 covers 8 bases. In germline, CDR1 is ENHRY, CDR2 SYGVKD. Unmatched junction bases numbered 9, after V lost 6 bases and J lost 5 bases. CDR3 length: 15 residues. The CDR3 loop is CAIRGTGGRDQPQHF. The CDR3 DNA reads as TGTGCCATCAGGGGAACAGGGGGTCGGGATCAGCCCCAGCATTTT.

The rearrangement links TRBV20-1 to TRBJ1-3; D perhaps matches TRBD1 (6 bases). Germline CDR1 is DFQATT and CDR2 is SNEGSKA (reference sequence). With 6 bases removed from V and 0 bases from J, the gap between germline ends came to 12 bases. CDR3 length: 14 residues. The CDR3 sequence is CSAPGQNSGNTIYF. The DNA for the CDR3 is TGCAGTGCCCCCGGACAGAACTCTGGAAACACCATATATTTT.

This clonotype was recorded only once. This may stem from a read error, because a much larger clone lies one nucleotide away. The chain carries TRBV27 and TRBJ1-6; 10 positions agree with TRBD1. CDR1 is MNHEY, CDR2 SMNVEV, per germline (reference sequence). The CDR3 spans 14 residues. CDR3 sequence: CASGRTGGLSPIHF. CDR3 DNA: TGTGCCAGCGGCAGGACAGGGGGTCTCTCACCCATCCACTTT.

In its sample, this clonotype was seen a few times. The genes are TRBV12-3 or TRBV12-4 and TRBJ1-1; no definite D call. This CDR3 has 13 amino acids. The V and J ends lost 4 bases and 6 bases respectively, with 12 bases between them. The chain's CDR3 is CASSYRPGPEAFF. The CDR3 nucleotides read TGTGCCAGCAGTTACCGGCCCGGACCTGAAGCTTTCTTT.

By share of the sample, this clonotype is medium-sized (0.01 to 0.1%). The J gene is TRBJ2-5, the V gene TRBV20-1; D is unresolved. The CDR3 is 11 amino acids. The germline CDR1 and CDR2 sequences are DFQATT and SNEGSKA (reference sequence). V lost 6 bases to trimming and J lost 3 bases, with 8 bases between them. CDR3 coding DNA: TGCAGTGCCCTACGGGAAGAGACCCAGTACTTC. Amino acid sequence: CSALREETQYF.

By share of the sample, this clonotype is large. The chain links TRBV30 to TRBJ2-3, with 11 bases fitting TRBD2. The CDR3 is 13 residues long. V dropped 5 bases and J dropped 5; count of bases not matched to a gene: 3. Germline V gene sequence: CDR1 GTSNPN, CDR2 SVGIG (reference sequence). This chain's CDR3 is CAWGTSGGDTQYF. The DNA for the CDR3 is TGTGCCTGGGGGACTAGCGGAGGAGATACGCAGTATTTT.

This rearrangement joins TRBV19 to TRBJ1-1; D remains unclear. V lost 1 base and J 11 bases, leaving 14 bases between the germline ends. The CDR3 loop spans 13 amino acids. From germline, CDR1 is LNHDA and CDR2 SQIVND (reference sequence). As DNA, the CDR3 is TGTGCCAGTAGTATAGCGGGCCCTGCGGAGGCTTTCTTT. Its protein product is CASSIAGPAEAFF.

By share, this clonotype counts as medium-sized. The chain has TRBV12-3 or TRBV12-4 and TRBJ1-3, with 7 bases that match TRBD1. The CDR3 has 15 amino acids. Trimming removed 3 bases from V and 4 bases from J; junction bases left unmatched: 6. The CDR3 reads CASSFIGGPGNTIYF. The DNA of the CDR3 is TGTGCCAGCAGTTTTATAGGGGGCCCGGGAAACACCATATATTTT.

For this clonotype: The junction differs from germline at one of its ends, possibly a read error. The V gene is TRBV7-2, the J gene TRBJ2-1; no definite D call. CDR3 length: 13 residues. Per the germline V gene, CDR1 is SGHTA and CDR2 is FQGNSA. The DNA for the CDR3 is TGTGCCAGCAGCTTACGGTCTCGCGATGAGAAGTTCTTC. Translation: CASSLRSRDEKFF.

This clonotype is large within its sample. This chain joins TRBV6-6 and TRBJ2-2, with 9 positions matching TRBD2. Per the germline V gene, CDR1 is MNHNY and CDR2 is SVGAGI (reference sequence). The junction had 3 bases not matched to a gene; V was cut back by 0 bases and J by 1 base. The CDR3 loop spans 17 amino acids. The CDR3 DNA sequence: TGTGCCAGCAGTTACTCTCCGACTAGCGGGAACACCGGGGAGCTGTTTTTT. It translates to CASSYSPTSGNTGELFF.

This clonotype was seen once. This chain uses TRBV19 with TRBJ1-6; a weak D match, TRBD1 (5 bases). V was trimmed by 3 bases and J by 9 bases, leaving 15 bases between them. From germline, CDR1 is LNHDA and CDR2 SQIVND (reference sequence). The CDR3 is 15 residues long. The CDR3 here is CASSMAQEARSPLHF. CDR3 bases: TGTGCCAGTAGTATGGCACAGGAGGCGCGTTCACCCCTCCACTTT.

By share, this clonotype counts as medium-sized. J is TRBJ2-3 and V is TRBV6-2 or TRBV6-3, with D unresolved. With 5 bases removed from V and 6 bases from J, the gap between germline ends came to 9 bases. This CDR3 region has 12 residues. In germline, CDR1 is MNHEY, CDR2 SVGEGT. The CDR3 spells CASSQTSDTQYF. In DNA form, the CDR3 reads TGTGCCAGCAGTCAAACGTCGGATACGCAGTATTTT.

This chain links TRBV20-1 with TRBJ1-5, with 9 bases that match TRBD1. This CDR3 region has 16 residues. Looked up from germline, CDR1 is DFQATT and CDR2 is SNEGSKA (reference sequence). V shed 1 base, J shed 3 bases, and the junction held 7 bases outside the gene matches. The CDR3 DNA reads TGCAGTGCTAGAGCGGGAACAGGGGGCAACAATCAGCCCCAGCATTTT. The encoded protein is CSARAGTGGNNQPQHF.

This clonotype is medium-sized (0.01 to 0.1%) by share. The chain employs TRBV27 and TRBJ1-6, with unresolved D. Germline V gives CDR1 MNHEY, CDR2 SMNVEV (reference sequence). V lost 6 bases and J 6 bases, leaving 9 bases between the germline ends. This CDR3 region has 13 residues. CDR3 in DNA: TGTGCCAGCAGGTACAGCTTTAATTCACCCCTCCACTTT. As protein: CASRYSFNSPLHF.

This clonotype rates as large. The V gene is TRBV5-4, the J gene TRBJ2-3; D unresolved. The CDR3 loop spans 17 amino acids. V dropped 2 bases and J dropped 0 bases, with 16 bases sitting between them. Germline assignment: CDR1 SGHNT and CDR2 YYREEE (reference sequence). Here the CDR3 DNA reads TGTGCCAGCAGCTTCTCGGCGGCCGCATCTAGCACAGATACGCAGTATTTT. Residues: CASSFSAAASSTDTQYF.